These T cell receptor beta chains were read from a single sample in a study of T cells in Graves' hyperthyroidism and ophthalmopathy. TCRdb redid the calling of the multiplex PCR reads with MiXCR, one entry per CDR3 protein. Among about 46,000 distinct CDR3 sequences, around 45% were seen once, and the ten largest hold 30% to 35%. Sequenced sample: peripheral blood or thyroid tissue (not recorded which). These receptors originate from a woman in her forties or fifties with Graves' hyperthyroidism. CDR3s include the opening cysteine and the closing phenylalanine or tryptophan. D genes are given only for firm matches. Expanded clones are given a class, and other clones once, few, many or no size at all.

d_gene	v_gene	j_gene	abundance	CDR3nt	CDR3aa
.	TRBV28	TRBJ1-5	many	TGTGCCAGCAGCCACGGGCGAAACAATCAGCCCCAGCATTTT	CASSHGRNNQPQHF
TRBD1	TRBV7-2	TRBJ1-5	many	TGTGCCAGCAGCCTAGACAGGGTTCAGCCCCAGCATTTT	CASSLDRVQPQHF
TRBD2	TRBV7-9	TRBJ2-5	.	TGTGCCAGCAGCTCCCGGGAGGGCCGAGAGACCCAGTACTTC	CASSSREGRETQYF
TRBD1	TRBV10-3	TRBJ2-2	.	TGTGCCATCAGTCCCGGACAGGGTACCGGGGAGCTGTTTTTT	CAISPGQGTGELFF
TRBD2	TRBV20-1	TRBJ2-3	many	TGCAGTGCTATTCCTGGTAGCGGGAGAGATACGCAGTATTTT	CSAIPGSGRDTQYF
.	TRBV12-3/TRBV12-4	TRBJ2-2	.	TGTGCCAGCGCTAATGCCGCGGCGAACACCGGGGGACTGTTTTTT	CASANAAANTGGLFF
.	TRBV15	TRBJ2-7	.	TGTGCCACCAGCAGTGGAACTTCGGGGCGCCCCTTCGAGCAGTACTTC	CATSSGTSGRPFEQYF
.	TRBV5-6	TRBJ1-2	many	TGTGCCAGCAGCTTGAGAGGGTCCCATGGCTACACCTTC	CASSLRGSHGYTF
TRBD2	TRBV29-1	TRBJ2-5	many	TGCAGCGTCAGGGGACTAGCGGGAGTAGAGACCCAGTACTTC	CSVRGLAGVETQYF
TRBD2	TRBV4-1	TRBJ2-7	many	TGCGCCAGCAGCCAAGATTGGGGACTATCCTACGAGCAGTACTTC	CASSQDWGLSYEQYF
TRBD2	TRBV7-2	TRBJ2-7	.	TGTGCCAGCAGCTTAAGACTAGCGGGAGAAGAGCAGTACTTC	CASSLRLAGEEQYF
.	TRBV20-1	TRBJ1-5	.	TGCAGTGCTAGTGGACTAGCGGGAATCTACGAGCATTTT	CSASGLAGIYEHF
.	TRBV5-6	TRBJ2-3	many	TGTGCCAGCAGAGGACTAGATACGCAGTATTTT	CASRGLDTQYF
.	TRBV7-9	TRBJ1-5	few	TGTGCCAGCAGCAGTACGGGACCGCCCCAGCATTTT	CASSSTGPPQHF
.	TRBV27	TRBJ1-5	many	TGTGCCAGCAGTCCTCGGGGGTGGCAGACACATCAGCCCCAGCATTTT	CASSPRGWQTHQPQHF
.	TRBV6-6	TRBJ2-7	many	TGTGCCAGCAGACGACTAGAGCACGAGCAGTACTTC	CASRRLEHEQYF
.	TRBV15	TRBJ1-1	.	TGTGCCACCAGCAGCCAAGTGGGAAACACTGAAGCTTTCTTT	CATSSQVGNTEAFF
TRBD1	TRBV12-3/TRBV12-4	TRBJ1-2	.	TGTGCCACCTCGACAGGGGATGGCTACACCTTC	CATSTGDGYTF
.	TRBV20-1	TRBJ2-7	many	TGCAGTGCTAGAGATAGTCGTACTAGCACCTACGAGCAGTACTTC	CSARDSRTSTYEQYF
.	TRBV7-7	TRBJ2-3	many	TGTGCTAGCAGCCCTACTCCGTCCCAAGGGGCAGATACGCAGTATTTT	CASSPTPSQGADTQYF
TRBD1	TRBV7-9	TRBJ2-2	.	TGTGCCAGCAGCGCTCGACAGGGTTGGGCCGGGGAGCTGTTTTTT	CASSARQGWAGELFF
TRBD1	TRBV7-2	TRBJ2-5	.	TGTGCCAGCAGCTTACAGGGGGCCGGGGAGACCCAGTACTTC	CASSLQGAGETQYF
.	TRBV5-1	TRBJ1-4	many	TGCGCCAGCAGCTCTGCGGGGGGGACCTATAATGAAAAACTGTTTTTT	CASSSAGGTYNEKLFF
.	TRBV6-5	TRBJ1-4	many	TGTGCCAGCAGTTACTCGACAGCCTGGGTGAATGAAAAACTGTTTTTT	CASSYSTAWVNEKLFF
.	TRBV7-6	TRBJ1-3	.	TGTGCCAGCAGCCAGGGCTTATCTGGAAACACCATATATTTT	CASSQGLSGNTIYF
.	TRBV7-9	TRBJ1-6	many	TGTGCCAGCAGCGGTTCGGATGGGGGGGCTCGCTCACCCCTCCACTTT	CASSGSDGGARSPLHF
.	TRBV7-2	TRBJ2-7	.	TGTGCCAGCAGCCCCGGGCCCAACAACGAGCAGTACTTC	CASSPGPNNEQYF
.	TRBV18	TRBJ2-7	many	TGTGCCAGCTCTCCTAGCGATCACGAGCAGTACTTC	CASSPSDHEQYF
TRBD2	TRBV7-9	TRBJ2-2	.	TGTGCCAGCAGCTCACCGGGACTAGCGGGGACCGGGGAGCTGTTTTTT	CASSSPGLAGTGELFF
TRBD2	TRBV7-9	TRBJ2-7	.	TGTGCCAGCAGCTCACTAGCGGGGACCTACGAGCAGTACTTC	CASSSLAGTYEQYF
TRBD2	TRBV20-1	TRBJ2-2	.	TGCAGTGCTTCCAGGACTAGCGGGAGTCCCGGGGAGCTGTTTTTT	CSASRTSGSPGELFF
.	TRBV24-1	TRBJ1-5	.	TGTGCCACCAGCCAGCCAGGCAATCAGCCCCAGCATTTT	CATSQPGNQPQHF
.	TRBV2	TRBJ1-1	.	TGTGCCAGCATGGTAAGGACTGAAGCTTTCTTT	CASMVRTEAFF
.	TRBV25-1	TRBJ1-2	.	.	CASSIYLCSVAWRGNGYTF
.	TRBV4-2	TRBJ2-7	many	TGTGCCAGCACCCAAGGTGGGGGACTCGACTCCTACGAGCAGTACTTC	CASTQGGGLDSYEQYF
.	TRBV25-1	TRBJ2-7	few	TGTGCCAGCAGTGTGGGGGACGCCCGGCCCCACGAGCAGTACTTC	CASSVGDARPHEQYF
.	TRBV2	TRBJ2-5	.	TGTGCCAGCAGAGCTACCGGGACAGAGACCCAGTACTTC	CASRATGTETQYF
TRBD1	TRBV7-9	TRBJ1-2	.	TGTGCCTGGAGCGTACCCTTCTACCGGACAGGGGCAAAGAACTATGGCTACACCTTC	CAWSVPFYRTGAKNYGYTF
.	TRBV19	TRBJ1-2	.	TGTGCCAGTAGTATTCAACAGAGGGACTATGGCTACACCTTC	CASSIQQRDYGYTF
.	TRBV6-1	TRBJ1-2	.	TGTGCCAGCAGTTACTCGAGGGTCGGGGGCTACACCTTC	CASSYSRVGGYTF
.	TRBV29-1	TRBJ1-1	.	TGCAGCGTTGGCCCGGACTGGAACACTGAAGCTTTCTTT	CSVGPDWNTEAFF
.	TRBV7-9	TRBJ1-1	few	TGTGCCAGCAGCGCCTTGGGGGTAAACACTGAAGCTTTCTTT	CASSALGVNTEAFF
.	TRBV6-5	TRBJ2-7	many	TGTGCCAGCAGTGCCCCGGGGGAGCAGTACTTC	CASSAPGEQYF
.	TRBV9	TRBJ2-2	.	TGTGCCAGCAGCGTAGCTGTAGGGATGAACACCGGGGAGCTGTTTTTT	CASSVAVGMNTGELFF
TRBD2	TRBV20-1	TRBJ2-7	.	TGCAGTGCTAGTGGACTAGCGGGAGGGAGGTACGAGCAGTACTTC	CSASGLAGGRYEQYF
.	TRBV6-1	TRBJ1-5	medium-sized	TGTGCCAGCAGTGTAGGGGACGGTCAGCCCCAGCATTTT	CASSVGDGQPQHF
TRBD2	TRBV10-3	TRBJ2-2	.	TGTGCCATCAGTTGGGGACTAGCGGGATTCACCGGGGAGCTGTTTTTT	CAISWGLAGFTGELFF
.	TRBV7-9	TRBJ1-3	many	TGTGCCAGCAGCGCGGGTAGGGGCTTCGGAAACACCATATATTTT	CASSAGRGFGNTIYF